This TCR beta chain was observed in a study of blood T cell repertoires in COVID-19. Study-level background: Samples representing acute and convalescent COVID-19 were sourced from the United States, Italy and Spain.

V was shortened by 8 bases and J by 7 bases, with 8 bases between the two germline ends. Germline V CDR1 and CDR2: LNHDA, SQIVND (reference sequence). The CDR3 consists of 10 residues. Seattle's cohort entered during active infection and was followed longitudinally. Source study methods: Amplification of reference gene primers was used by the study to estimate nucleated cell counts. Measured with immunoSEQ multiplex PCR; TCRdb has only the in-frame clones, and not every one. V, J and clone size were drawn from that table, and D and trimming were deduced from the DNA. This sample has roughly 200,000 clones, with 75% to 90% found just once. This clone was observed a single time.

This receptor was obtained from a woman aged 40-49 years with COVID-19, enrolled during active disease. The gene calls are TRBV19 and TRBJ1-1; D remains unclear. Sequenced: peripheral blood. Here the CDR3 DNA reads TGTGCCAGTTCGGGAGGTGAAGCTTTCTTT. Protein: CASSGGEAFF. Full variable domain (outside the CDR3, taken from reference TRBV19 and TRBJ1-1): DGGITQSPKYLFRKEGQNVTLSCEQNLNHDAMYWYRQDPGQGLRLIYYSQIVNDFQKGDIAEGYSVSREKKESFPLTVTSAQKNPTAFYLCASSGGEAFFGQGTRLTVV.